This TCR beta chain was obtained from a study of tumor-infiltrating lymphocytes in primary liver carcinoma. Study summary: Participating patients were men and women between 30 and 69 years old. Staging of the tumors gave T1-T3 N0M0, with widths of about 4.2 to 11 cm.

Trimming removed 4 bases at V and 7 bases at J, with 11 bases between. Germline V gives CDR1 SQVTM, CDR2 ANQGSEA. The CDR3 contains 12 residues. The investigators made TCR beta cDNA from approximately 500 ng total RNA, using a constant-region primer. The TCR beta library was amplified through three nested multiplex PCR rounds in a modified ARM-PCR procedure. With TRBV1-TRBV30 forward primers and a C-beta reverse primer, the first two PCR rounds were run for 10 to 11 cycles each. Via MiXCR, TCRdb re-called the multiplex PCR reads, giving one row per CDR3 protein. This sample has 95,000 to 150,000 distinct CDR3 sequences, with around two thirds found just once. General study results and limits: Tumor top-250-clone fraction significantly exceeded that of blood (p = 0.039). Lesser overlap characterized tumor-adjacent and tumor-blood pairs relative to tumor region pairs.

This clonotype appeared a single time. Its antigen is undetermined. This CDR3 is missing its conserved last phenylalanine or tryptophan, likely due to a read error. The study co-extracted DNA and RNA from 20-30 mg of unsorted bulk tissue. Material for sequencing was tumor-adjacent normal liver tissue. The sequence came from a woman aged 55-69 years with primary liver carcinoma and hepatitis B virus infection. V is TRBV29-1 and J is TRBJ2-1; perhaps TRBD1 as D (5 bases). DNA of the CDR3: TGCAGCGTTGCAGCAGGGATGAATGAGCAGTTCCTC. Translated, it gives CSVAAGMNEQFL.